This TCR beta chain originates from a study of regulatory T cells in long-lasting Graves disease. Turning to the study itself: Patients with persistent Graves' disease had over 5 years of antithyroid drugs and persistent TSH receptor antibodies.

The sample holds many counts of this clonotype. Its antigen is unknown. Study-level findings and limits: New patients shared approximately 1,000 public clonotypes, and persistent patients shared more, with a few thousand.

Stated time point: persistent/refractory GD, antithyroid drugs over 5 years with positive TRAb. Researchers made the TCR library from RNA that was extracted from PBMCs. Arm-PCR of CDR3 regions with iRepertoire HTBI primers generated TCR beta libraries. Per the original methods: Spanning all samples, the identified segments comprised roughly 66 TRBV and approximately 15 TRBJ. TCRdb reprocessed the multiplex PCR reads via MiXCR and lists one record per CDR3 protein. The V and J calls, along with clone size, are taken from TCRdb and not from the paper's own processing. The table includes about 310,000 distinct CDR3 sequences, 20% to 25% detected once. Germline values: CDR1 SNHLY, CDR2 FYNNEI. Trimming removed 5 bases at V and 0 bases at J, with 14 bases between. CDR3 size: 15 residues.

The V call is TRBV2, the J call TRBJ2-7; weak D call: TRBD1 (6 bases). The receptor's source is a female donor with Graves disease. Sequenced material: peripheral blood mononuclear cells (PBMCs), taken when the disease was refractory, from a patient treated with antithyroid drugs. The CDR3 reads CASSPQGHNSYEQYF. CDR3 in DNA: TGTGCCAGCAGTCCACAGGGCCACAACTCCTACGAGCAGTACTTC.